The 7 T cell receptor beta chains in this list originate from one sample, sequenced in a study of T cell responses to AZD1222 COVID-19 vaccine. Profiled with immunoSEQ multiplex PCR; TCRdb holds only in-frame clones, not every one. The sample carries 120,000 or so clones, under 95% recorded once. This sample comprised peripheral blood, obtained on day 0 of AZD1222 vaccination. The receptors shown here come from an adult in good health.

J is TRBJ1-1 and V is TRBV15; D gene uncertain. This CDR3 has 14 residues. Trimming stripped 4 bases from V and 8 bases from J, with 17 bases between. The germline V gene encodes CDR1 LNHNV and CDR2 YYDKDF (reference sequence). CDR3 nucleotides: TGTGCCACCAGCACTATAGACAAAAATGGGGAAGCTTTCTTT. Translated: CATSTIDKNGEAFF. The whole variable domain, remainder taken from reference TRBV15 and TRBJ1-1, is DAMVIQNPRYQVTQFGKPVTLSCSQTLNHNVMYWYQQKSSQAPKLLFHYYDKDFNNEADTPDNFQSRRPNTSFCFLDIRSPGLGDTAMYLCATSTIDKNGEAFFGQGTRLTVV.

This clone was detected a few times. The chain couples TRBV4-2 to TRBJ2-7; TRBD1 agrees at 9 bases. The CDR3 extends over 15 amino acids. Per germline, CDR1 LGHNA and CDR2 YNFKEQ. The junction had 6 bases not matched to a gene; V was cut back by 3 bases and J by 3 bases. CDR3 residues: CASSQSGTGNYEQYF. CDR3 DNA sequence: TGTGCCAGCAGCCAGTCCGGGACAGGGAACTACGAGCAGTACTTC.

This sequence joins TRBV11-1 and TRBJ2-7; TRBD1 might be the D (5 bases). V was clipped by 5 bases and J by 3 bases, with 17 bases between them. CDR1 and CDR2 from the germline V gene are SGHAT and FQDESV (reference sequence). This CDR3 comprises 15 residues. This CDR3 reads CASSPTIDRFYEQYF. The CDR3 region has the DNA TGTGCCAGCAGCCCAACGATCGACAGATTCTACGAGCAGTACTTC.

This clone was detected once. This chain links TRBV5-1 with TRBJ2-3; possible D gene TRBD1, 5 bases. Germline V gene data show CDR1 as SGHRS and CDR2 as YFSETQ. The CDR3 spans 18 residues. The germline V and J ends were trimmed by 0 bases and 2 bases, with 19 bases remaining between them. CDR3 sequence reads: CASSLEILTRQTTDTQYF. The DNA of the CDR3 is TGCGCCAGCAGCTTGGAAATTTTGACTCGACAGACCACAGATACGCAGTATTTT.

The chain uses TRBV19 and TRBJ2-1; D is possibly TRBD1 (5 bases). The length of the CDR3 is 14 residues. The ends were cut back, 7 bases at V and 1 base at J, with 11 bases in the middle. Per germline, CDR1 LNHDA and CDR2 SQIVND (reference sequence). CDR3 loop: CASTTDSSYNEQFF. The DNA of the CDR3 is TGTGCCAGTACCACCGACAGTTCCTACAATGAGCAGTTCTTC.

The V call is TRBV3-1 (or the pseudogene TRBV3-2), the J call TRBJ2-5; D is possibly TRBD2 (6 bases). V was shortened by 4 bases and J by 2 bases, with 8 bases between the two germline ends. The CDR3 runs to 13 residues. Germline V gives CDR1 LGHDT, CDR2 YNNKEL (reference sequence). DNA of the CDR3: TGTGCCAGCAGCCTAGCGGAGCAAGAGACCCAGTACTTC. As protein: CASSLAEQETQYF.

This clone came up a few times. Lacking the conserved final phenylalanine or tryptophan, this CDR3 likely reflects a read error. The DNA is left out, because the CDR3 cannot be placed on it with certainty; the CDR3 is given as TCRdb lists it. The chain joins TRBV6-4 to TRBJ1-5; the listed D gene, TRBD1, was not tested against the DNA. Germline V gene data show CDR1 as MRHNA and CDR2 as SNTAGT. The CDR3 contains 14 residues when both ends are counted. The CDR3 here is CASSDSIGRKGFGL.